These 10 T cell receptor beta chains originate from one sample sequenced in a study of blood T cells in healthy people across ages. For the second PCR, which ran for 7 to 11 cycles, a sample-barcoded 5' primer and a J-beta primer mix were used. TCRdb ran MiXCR on the 5' RACE reads and lists one entry per CDR3 protein. The sample consists of 800,000 to 950,000 distinct CDR3 sequences, roughly 52% of them appearing once. The source material was blood. These receptors were obtained from a man aged 25-45 years in good health.

This clonotype has just a few counts. This rearrangement joins TRBV18 to TRBJ2-4, with 7 nucleotides matching TRBD1. CDR1 and CDR2 from the germline V gene are KGHSH and LQKENI. This CDR3 spans 14 amino acids. V dropped 6 bases and J dropped 5; count of bases not matched to a gene: 7. The CDR3 loop reads CASSFDRVENIQYF. CDR3 sequence (DNA): TGTGCCAGCTCGTTCGACAGGGTAGAAAACATTCAGTACTTC.

The chain links TRBV10-3 to TRBJ2-7; no firm D call. This CDR3 contains 11 residues. Trimming shortened V by 10 bases and J by 0 bases, and 7 bases separated the two germline ends. CDR1 and CDR2 (germline): ENHRY, SYGVKD. CDR3 protein: CATGSSYEQYF. CDR3 sequence (DNA): TGTGCCACCGGAAGCTCCTACGAGCAGTACTTC.

This clonotype was found a few times. V usage is TRBV6-2 or TRBV6-3 and J usage is TRBJ2-3, with a weak D call TRBD1 (6 bases). CDR3 length: 16 residues. Trimming removed 0 bases at V and 5 bases at J, with 15 bases between. The germline V gene encodes CDR1 MNHEY and CDR2 SVGEGT. CDR3 region: CASSYSNRAVGDTQYF. The CDR3 DNA reads as TGTGCCAGCAGTTACTCGAACAGGGCGGTAGGAGATACGCAGTATTTT.

This rearrangement joins TRBV7-2 to TRBJ2-7; 7 bases fit TRBD2. The junction had 8 bases not matched to a gene; V was cut back by 3 bases and J by 6 bases. Germline V lookup: CDR1 SGHTA, CDR2 FQGNSA. CDR3 size: 14 residues. CDR3 protein: CASSFAGDRGEQYF. As DNA, the CDR3 is TGTGCCAGCAGCTTCGCGGGGGACCGCGGCGAGCAGTACTTC.

Only a few counts were recorded for this clonotype. The genes are TRBV29-1 and TRBJ2-7, with 7 bases matching TRBD1. This CDR3 has 12 amino acids. The V segment lost 6 bases and the J segment 6 bases; nucleotides outside the gene matches: 8. In germline, CDR1 is SQVTM, CDR2 ANQGSEA. CDR3 sequence (DNA): TGCAGCGTCGCCGACAGGGTCGGCGAGCAGTACTTC. Its translation is CSVADRVGEQYF.

CDR3 sequence reads: CASSLKAGEIYEQYF. CDR3 bases: TGTGCCAGCAGCTTAAAAGCGGGGGAGATCTACGAGCAGTACTTC. The V and J genes are TRBV11-2 and TRBJ2-7; 8 bases agree with TRBD2. V was clipped by 2 bases and J by 3 bases; unmatched bases: 6. The germline gives CDR1 SGHAT, CDR2 FQNNGV. The CDR3 runs 15 residues.

This rearrangement joins TRBV4-3 to TRBJ2-1, with a possible D match to TRBD2 (6 bases). CDR1 LGHNA and CDR2 YSLEER come from the germline V gene. The V end was cut by 0 bases, the J end by 8 bases, with 11 bases between. The CDR3 consists of 14 residues. DNA of the CDR3: TGCGCCAGCAGCCAAGATCGCGGGAACGATGAGCAGTTCTTC. Encoded protein: CASSQDRGNDEQFF.

This chain uses TRBV3-1 with TRBJ2-5; 12 positions agree with TRBD2. V trimming: 3 bases; J trimming: 11 bases; junction bases outside the gene matches: 13. CDR1 and CDR2 from the germline V gene are LGHDT and YNNKEL (reference sequence). The CDR3 consists of 16 residues. CDR3 in amino acids: CASSQLAGGLINEQYF. CDR3 in DNA: TGTGCCAGCAGCCAGCTAGCGGGGGGGCTGATCAATGAGCAGTACTTC.

The chain couples TRBV3-1 to TRBJ1-1, with a weak D call TRBD1 (5 bases). Trimming removed 5 bases from V and 11 bases from J, with 15 bases in between. The CDR3 is 12 amino acids. Germline lookup yields CDR1 LGHDT and CDR2 YNNKEL (reference sequence). The CDR3 reads CASSTRGVRAFF. The CDR3 DNA follows: TGTGCCAGCAGCACTCGGGGGGTGCGGGCTTTCTTT.

The V and J genes are TRBV4-3 and TRBJ2-1; maybe TRBD2 (6 bases). This CDR3 comprises 14 residues. Germline V gives CDR1 LGHNA, CDR2 YSLEER. The germline V and J ends were trimmed by 0 bases and 8 bases, with 11 bases remaining between them. CDR3 in amino acids: CASSQEGGSDEQFF. The CDR3 DNA reads TGCGCCAGCAGCCAAGAGGGGGGTTCGGATGAGCAGTTCTTC.